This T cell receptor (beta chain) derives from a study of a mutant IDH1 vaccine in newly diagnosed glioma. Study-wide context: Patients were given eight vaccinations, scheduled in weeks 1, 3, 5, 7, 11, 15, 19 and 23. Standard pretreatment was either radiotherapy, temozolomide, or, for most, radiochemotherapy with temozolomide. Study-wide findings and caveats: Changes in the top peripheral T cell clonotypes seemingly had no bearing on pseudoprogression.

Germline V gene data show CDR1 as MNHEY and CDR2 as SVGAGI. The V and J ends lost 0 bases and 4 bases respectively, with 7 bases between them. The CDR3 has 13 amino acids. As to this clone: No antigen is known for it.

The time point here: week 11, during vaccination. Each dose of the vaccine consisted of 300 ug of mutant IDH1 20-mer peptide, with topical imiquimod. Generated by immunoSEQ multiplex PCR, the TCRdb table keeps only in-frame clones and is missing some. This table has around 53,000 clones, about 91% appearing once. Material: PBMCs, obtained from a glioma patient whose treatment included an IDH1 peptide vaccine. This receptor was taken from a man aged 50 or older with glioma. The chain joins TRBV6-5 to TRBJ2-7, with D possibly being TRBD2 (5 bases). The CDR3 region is CASSYSRGYEQYF. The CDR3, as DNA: TGTGCCAGCAGTTACTCGAGAGGGTACGAGCAGTACTTC.